The clone carrying this T cell receptor (beta chain) was picked up one time. What it binds is not known. There are 16 residues in the CDR3. Germline lookup yields CDR1 SQVTM and CDR2 ANQGSEA. Losses at the gene ends were 6 bases for V and 10 bases for J; bases not matched to a gene: 19. Libraries were prepared by immunoSEQ multiplex PCR; TCRdb keeps only in-frame clonotypes and omits some of them. The table shows around 150,000 clones, with 92% occurring only once. The source of the sample is a study of T cell responses to AZD1222 COVID-19 vaccine. Notes on the study in general: Epitopes outside B.1.351 and B.1.1.7 mutated regions reportedly drew nearly half of spike TCRs. Only 5 or 6 people who got AZD1222 tested seropositive at baseline.

The input for sequencing was peripheral blood, taken 28 days after the second AZD1222 dose. This TCR was recovered from an adult who received the AZD1222 COVID-19 vaccine. The rearrangement uses TRBV29-1 and TRBJ2-1; 9 positions agree with TRBD2. The CDR3 here is CSVLGDEREVHAEQFF. The CDR3, as DNA: TGCAGCGTGCTCGGTGATGAGCGGGAGGTACATGCCGAGCAGTTCTTC.